The T cell receptor (beta chain) under discussion was sequenced for a study of early T cells in non-severe SARS-CoV-2 infection. In this sample, this clonotype turned up many times. Separate cDNA molecules each had unique molecular identifiers attached to them. From the 5' RACE reads, TCRdb called clonotypes with MiXCR, one entry per CDR3 protein. The top ten clones hold around 8.6% of a sample with tens of thousands of distinct CDR3 sequences, roughly 10% of them seen once. This CDR3 spans 13 amino acids. Trimming took off 2 bases at V and 0 bases at J, with 8 bases between the two ends. Looked up from germline, CDR1 is DFQATT and CDR2 is SNEGSKA (reference sequence).

Sequencing was done on a sample of whole blood. This TCR was sampled from an adult who was a healthcare worker with PCR-confirmed SARS-CoV-2 infection or an uninfected control (not recorded which). The chain recombines TRBV20-1 with TRBJ2-7; D is unclear. The CDR3 coding sequence is TGCAGTGCTAGAATTGCTCCCTCCTACGAGCAGTACTTC. Residues: CSARIAPSYEQYF.